This TCR beta chain derives from a study of beta chain features in type 1 diabetes. Background on the study: Similarity in age, gender and cell yields was seen between patients and healthy donors. Study observations and caveats: Insertions were fewer and deletions more numerous at VDJ junctions in type 1 diabetes patients. Among all four CD4+ subsets, Type 1 diabetes patients had TCRB CDR3s that were moderately but significantly shorter.

The germline V and J ends were trimmed by 4 bases and 8 bases, with 14 bases remaining between them. Germline lookup yields CDR1 LNHDA and CDR2 SQIVND (reference sequence). The CDR3 consists of 13 residues. Only a few counts were recorded for this clone. Its target is unknown. The authors reverse transcribed all of the isolated RNA, so sequencing captured expressed TCRB transcripts. Sequencing was performed with immunoSEQ multiplex PCR; in TCRdb, only in-frame clones are kept and a portion is missing. The sample holds some 410,000 clones; 11% to 15% are singletons and the top ten take about 0.034%. The source material was naive CD4+ T cells from blood. This clonotype was sampled from a man between 25 and 39 years old in good health. The V gene is TRBV19, the J gene TRBJ1-1; D gene unclear. The CDR3 reads CASSTLGKIEAFF. CDR3 sequence (DNA): TGTGCCAGTAGTACCCTGGGAAAGATAGAAGCTTTCTTT.